This TCR beta chain was documented in a study of T cells in Graves' hyperthyroidism and ophthalmopathy. Study-level results: The model identified upcoming ophthalmopathy a median around 6 months ahead of onset.

At least ten counts were recorded for this clonotype. Its specificity is unknown. TCR beta CDR3 regions were amplified from RNA. TCR CDR3 regions were first amplified by RT-PCR with HTBI primers. Via MiXCR, TCRdb re-called the multiplex PCR reads, giving one row per CDR3 protein. The table has about 350,000 distinct CDR3 sequences, approximately 14% seen once. These patients, aged 18 to 65, had recently diagnosed hyperthyroidism lasting under 2 months. Cells are PBMCs isolated from more than 8.5 ml of fresh blood. The germline V gene encodes CDR1 MDHEN and CDR2 SYDVKM. Trimming cost V 6 bases and J 3 bases, with 20 bases left between them. There are 17 residues in the CDR3.

V usage is TRBV28 and J usage is TRBJ2-2; D perhaps matches TRBD2 (6 bases). Sequences were obtained from blood. The TCR originated in a woman in her twenties or thirties with Graves' hyperthyroidism. The DNA of the CDR3 is TGTGCCAGCAGCTTTGTAAGGCGGGACTGGGACACCGGGGAGCTGTTTTTT. It is translated as CASSFVRRDWDTGELFF.